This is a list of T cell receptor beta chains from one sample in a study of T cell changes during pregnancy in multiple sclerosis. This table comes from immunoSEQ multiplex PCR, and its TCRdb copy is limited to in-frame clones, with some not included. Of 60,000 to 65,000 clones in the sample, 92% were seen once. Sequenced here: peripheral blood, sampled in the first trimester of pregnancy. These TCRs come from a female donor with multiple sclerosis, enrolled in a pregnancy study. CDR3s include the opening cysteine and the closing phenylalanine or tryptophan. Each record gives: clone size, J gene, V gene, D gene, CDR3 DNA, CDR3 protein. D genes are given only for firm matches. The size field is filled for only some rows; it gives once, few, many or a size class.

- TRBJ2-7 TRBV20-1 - TGCAGTGCCCCCTCGGGGTACGAGCAGTACTTC CSAPSGYEQYF
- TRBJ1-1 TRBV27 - TGTGCCAGCAGTTCAGGTATGAACACTGAAGCTTTCTTT CASSSGMNTEAFF
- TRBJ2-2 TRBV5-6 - TGTGCCAGCAGCTTTAAGGGGACCGGGGAGCTGTTTTTT CASSFKGTGELFF
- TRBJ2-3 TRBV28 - TGTGCCAGCAGGGGCGGTTGGGGCGGCACAGATACGCAGTATTTT CASRGGWGGTDTQYF
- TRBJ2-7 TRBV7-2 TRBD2 TGTGCCAGCAGCTCCACTAGCGGGGTTTACGAGCAGTACTTC CASSSTSGVYEQYF
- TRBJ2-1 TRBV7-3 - TGTGCCAGCGCAGGGGTTGCGAGCTCCTACAATGAGCAGTTCTTC CASAGVASSYNEQFF
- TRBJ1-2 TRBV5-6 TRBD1 TGTGCCAGCAGCTTGGAGGGCAGACAGGGCAGGGGCTACACCTTC CASSLEGRQGRGYTF
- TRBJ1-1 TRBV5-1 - TGCGCCAGCAGCCAGCGTGTTCAGGGCTTGGGAGCTTTCTTT CASSQRVQGLGAFF
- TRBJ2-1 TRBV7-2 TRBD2 TGTGCCAGCAGCTTAGCGGGGACTAGCGGGAGAACAAATGAGCAGTTCTTC CASSLAGTSGRTNEQFF
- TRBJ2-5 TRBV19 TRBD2 TGTGCCAGTAGTATAATTGGCGGGAGGGAACAAGAGACCCAGTACTTC CASSIIGGREQETQYF
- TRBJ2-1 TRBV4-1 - TGTGCCAGCAGCCTACGGGTGGGACACGGGCAGTTCTTC CASSLRVGHGQFF
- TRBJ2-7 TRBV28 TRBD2 TGTGCCAGCAGTTTATTGGCCCCGGGGGGCGAGCAGTACTTC CASSLLAPGGEQYF
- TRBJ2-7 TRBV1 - TGCACCAGCAGCCAAGCCTACCCCCCCCCGGGACTAGCGGGAGGGGAGCAGTACTTC CTSSQAYPPPGLAGGEQYF
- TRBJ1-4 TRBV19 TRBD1 TGTGCCAGTAGTGTAGTCGGGGACAGGGTGCAAAAACTGTTTTTT CASSVVGDRVQKLFF
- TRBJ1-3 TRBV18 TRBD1 TGTGCCAGCTCGCCGGGGACAGTCGCCTCTGGAAACACCATATATTTT CASSPGTVASGNTIYF
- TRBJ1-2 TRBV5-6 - TGTGCCAGCAGCTTAGGGGGAAACTATGGCTACACCTTC CASSLGGNYGYTF
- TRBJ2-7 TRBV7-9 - TGTGCCAGCAGCTTTGGAGTCGCAGTTCCCTACGAGCAGTACTTC CASSFGVAVPYEQYF
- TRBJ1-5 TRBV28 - TGTGCCAGCACGTTTTGGGGGGGCGGGAGCAATCAGCCCCAGCATTTT CASTFWGGGSNQPQHF
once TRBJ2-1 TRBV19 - TGTGCCAGTAGTATATTAGCCAATGAGCAGTTCTTC CASSILANEQFF
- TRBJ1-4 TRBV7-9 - TGTGCCAGCACCCGGTCACAGCTTAATGAAAAACTGTTTTTT CASTRSQLNEKLFF
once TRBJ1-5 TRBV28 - TGTGCCAGCAGTCCCATAACGAACAGGTATGATAATCAGCCCCAGCATTTT CASSPITNRYDNQPQHF
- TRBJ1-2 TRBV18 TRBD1 TGTGCCAGCTCACCTCGGACAGGGGAAATCTATGGCTACACCTTC CASSPRTGEIYGYTF
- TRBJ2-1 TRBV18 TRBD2 TGTGCCAGCTCACCACAACCGGGACTAGCACACTTTGAGCAGTTCTTC CASSPQPGLAHFEQFF
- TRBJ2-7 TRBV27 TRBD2 TGTGCCAGCAGTTTGGGACTAGCTAACTACGAGCAGTACTTC CASSLGLANYEQYF
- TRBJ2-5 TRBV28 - TGTGCCAGCAGTTTAGGGGGACGACCAAGCGGGGAGACCCAGTACTTC CASSLGGRPSGETQYF
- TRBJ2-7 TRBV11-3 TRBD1 TGTGCCAGCAGCCGCCGGGGGGCCACAGGGGGCGTCCCACTTTACGAGCAGTACTTC CASSRRGATGGVPLYEQYF
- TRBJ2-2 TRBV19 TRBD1 TGTGCCAGTAGGGGGGACAGGGGATCTATCTCGGTCGGGGAGCTGTTTTTT CASRGDRGSISVGELFF
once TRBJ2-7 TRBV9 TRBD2 TGTGCCAGCAGCCAGCGGGCGGGAGCGCCCTACGAGCAGTACTTC CASSQRAGAPYEQYF
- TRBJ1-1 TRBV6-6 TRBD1 TGTGCCAGCAGTGGACCGGGACAGGGGGCCAACACTGAAGCTTTCTTT CASSGPGQGANTEAFF
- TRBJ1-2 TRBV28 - TGTGCCAGCAGGCCTCCGCGGGGGGCGGGCTATGGCTACACCTTC CASRPPRGAGYGYTF
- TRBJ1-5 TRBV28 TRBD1 TGTGCCAGCAGTTTATGGCAGGGGGCTCAGCCCCAGCATTTT CASSLWQGAQPQHF
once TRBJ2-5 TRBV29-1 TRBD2 TGCAGCGTTGAGGGGGTATCTAGGGCGGGGACTAGCGGGGAACAAGAGACCCAGTACTTC CSVEGVSRAGTSGEQETQYF
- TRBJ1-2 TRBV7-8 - TGTGCCAGCAGCTGGCTCGAGGGGGTTTCGTATGGCTACACCTTC CASSWLEGVSYGYTF
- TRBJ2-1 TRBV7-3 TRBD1 TGTGCCAGCAGCTTAATGGGACAGGGGAACAATGAGCAGTTCTTC CASSLMGQGNNEQFF
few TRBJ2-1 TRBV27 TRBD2 TGTGCCAGCAGTCCAGGACTAGAGGGTTACAATGAGCAGTTCTTC CASSPGLEGYNEQFF
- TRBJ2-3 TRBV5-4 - TGTGCCAGCAGCTCGGGACTCCGCACAGATACGCAGTATTTT CASSSGLRTDTQYF
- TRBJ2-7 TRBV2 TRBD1 TGTGCCAGCGTCGCAGGGGGCAACGAGCAGTACTTC CASVAGGNEQYF
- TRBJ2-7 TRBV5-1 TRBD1 TGCGCCAGCAGCTTGGCCGGGACAGGGGCCTACGAGCAGTACTTC CASSLAGTGAYEQYF
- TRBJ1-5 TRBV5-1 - TGCGCCAGCAGCGAGACAGGAGTTAGCAATCAGCCCCAGCATTTT CASSETGVSNQPQHF
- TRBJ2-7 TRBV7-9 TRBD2 TGTGCCAGCAGCCCAGTGTTAGCGGGAGAAATCTACGAGCAGTACTTC CASSPVLAGEIYEQYF
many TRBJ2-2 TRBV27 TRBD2 TGTGCCAGCAGTCCCTTGGGGCGGGAGGGCCTCACCGGGGAGCTGTTTTTT CASSPLGREGLTGELFF
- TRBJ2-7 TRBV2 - TGTGCCAGCAGCCGAGCAGGACAAGTCTACGAGCAGTACTTC CASSRAGQVYEQYF
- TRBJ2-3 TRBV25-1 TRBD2 TGTGCCAGCAGTCTAGCGGCTAGCACAGATACGCAGTATTTT CASSLAASTDTQYF
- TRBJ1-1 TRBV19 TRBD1 TGTGCCAGTACAGGACAGGGTCGGACTGAAGCTTTCTTT CASTGQGRTEAFF
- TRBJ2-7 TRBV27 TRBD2 TGTGCCAGCAGGCCAGGGACTAGCGGGGGATCCTACGAGCAGTACTTC CASRPGTSGGSYEQYF
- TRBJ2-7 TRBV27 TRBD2 TGTGCCAGCAGTCTCCGAGCGGGAGGTATCTACGAGCAGTACTTC CASSLRAGGIYEQYF
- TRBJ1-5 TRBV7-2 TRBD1 TGTGCCAGCAGCTTAACGAAACAGGGGAATCAGCCCCAGCATTTT CASSLTKQGNQPQHF
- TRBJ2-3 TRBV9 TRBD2 TGTGCCAGCAGCGCCAGATTAGCGGGAGGGCCGGAGGATACGCAGTATTTT CASSARLAGGPEDTQYF